The present T cell receptor (beta chain) was sequenced within a study of cytomegalovirus exposure and HLA in healthy donors. Notes on the study in general: Prior analysis indicated that the majority of TCR beta V segments exhibited productivity approximately 90% or approximately 30% of the time.

A multiplex PCR was run with 60 Vbeta primers and 13 Jbeta primers. TCRdb's copy holds only in-frame clones and misses some; the assay was immunoSEQ multiplex PCR. The repertoire table contains approximately 110,000 clones. Per germline, CDR1 SGHRS and CDR2 YFSETQ. The CDR3 totals 16 residues. V gave up 1 base and J gave up 3 bases, with 15 bases separating them. Concerning this clone itself: Its antigen is as yet unknown.

The receptor comes from a man in his thirties or forties in good health and CMV-seronegative. V usage is TRBV5-1 and J usage is TRBJ2-3; D may be TRBD2 (6 bases). The sample consisted of PBMCs. The CDR3 loop is CASSLLRDGRTDTQYF. CDR3 sequence (DNA): TGCGCCAGCAGCTTGCTAAGGGATGGGAGGACAGATACGCAGTATTTT.